Reported below is one T cell receptor (beta chain). The antigen is unknown. These data come from a study of shared clonotypes between healthy human individuals. Study-level points and caveats: Non-shared clonotypes had lower generation probabilities than those shared by all four donors.

Germline-derived CDR1 and CDR2 are SEHNR and FQNEAQ (reference sequence). This CDR3 spans 15 amino acids. V gave up 2 bases and J gave up 5 bases, with 13 bases separating them. Original analysis: As immunoSEQ supplied junction-only sequences (without quality scores), filtering differed. Data came from immunoSEQ multiplex PCR; TCRdb stores just in-frame clones and leaves some out. That table furnishes V, J and clone size, whereas the DNA furnished D and trimming. Found here are about 2,200,000 clones, about 92% of them singletons; the top ten hold around 1.7%. Selected positively for CCR7 and CD45RO-negative, naive CD8 cells excluded terminally differentiated effector memory CD45RA+ cells. The study drew its donors from healthy HIV-negative adults without recent acute infections or vaccinations.

The chain couples TRBV7-9 to TRBJ2-1; D is ambiguous. The sequence was collected from a man aged 18 to 29 in good health. Some clones in this sample may be carry-over from other donors' samples. Sequencing input: naive CD8+ T cells from PBMCs. The CDR3 DNA reads as TGTGCCAGCAGCTTATTCGGAAGAGAAAACAATGAGCAGTTCTTC. This encodes CASSLFGRENNEQFF. Supplemented by reference TRBV7-9 and TRBJ2-1, the full variable domain reads DTGVSQNPRHKITKRGQNVTFRCDPISEHNRLYWYRQTLGQGPEFLTYFQNEAQLEKSRLLSDRFSAERPKGSFSTLEIQRTEQGDSAMYLCASSLFGRENNEQFFGPGTRLTVL.